This T cell receptor beta chain emerged from a study of Ad26.COV2.S vaccination and SARS-CoV-2 variants. CDR1 and CDR2 (germline): SGDLS, YYNGEE. V was trimmed by 0 bases and J by 5 bases, leaving 11 bases between them. The CDR3 loop spans 14 amino acids. Using immunoSEQ multiplex PCR, the repertoire was profiled, and TCRdb retains in-frame clones only, with some absent. The profile shows 300,000 to 450,000 clones, roughly 94% of them singletons. J is TRBJ1-2 and V is TRBV9; tentatively, D is TRBD1 (6 bases). The input for sequencing was peripheral blood, taken after recovery from COVID-19. This receptor was taken from a human donor who had recovered from COVID-19. The CDR3 coding sequence is TGTGCCAGCAGCGTAGGAACAGGGAATTATGGCTACACCTTC. Residues: CASSVGTGNYGYTF. The whole variable domain, remainder taken from reference TRBV9 and TRBJ1-2, is DSGVTQTPKHLITATGQRVTLRCSPRSGDLSVYWYQQSLDQGLQFLIQYYNGEERAKGNILERFSAQQFPDLHSELNLSSLELGDSALYFCASSVGTGNYGYTFGSGTRLTVV.